The rows below give T cell receptor beta chains drawn from one sample of a study of shared clonotypes between healthy human individuals. This table comes from immunoSEQ multiplex PCR, and its TCRdb copy is limited to in-frame clones, with some not included. Of about 1.1 million clones listed, roughly 74% are singletons. The sample consisted of memory CD4+ T cells from PBMCs. The receptor set was obtained from a man aged 18 to 30 in good health. Some clones in this sample may be carry-over from other donors' samples. CDR3s include the opening cysteine and the closing phenylalanine or tryptophan. Each record gives: V gene, D gene, clone size, J gene, CDR3 DNA, CDR3 protein. D genes are given only for firm matches. Size values are once, few and many counts, or a class for expanded clones, and some rows have none.

V: TRBV6-4
D: NA
size: NA
J: TRBJ2-1
DNA: TGTGCCAGCCAGGGGCGCCACCCGAGCTCCTACAATGAGCAGTTCTTC
CDR3: CASQGRHPSSYNEQFF

V: TRBV20-1
D: NA
size: NA
J: TRBJ2-7
DNA: TGCAGTGGGGGGAAGTCCTACGAGCAGTACTTC
CDR3: CSGGKSYEQYF

V: TRBV9
D: NA
size: NA
J: TRBJ1-3
DNA: TGTGCCAGCAGCATACGAGGCACCTCAGGAAACACCATATATTTT
CDR3: CASSIRGTSGNTIYF

V: TRBV6-5
D: NA
size: NA
J: TRBJ2-3
DNA: TGTGCCAGCCGCGAGGGGGGAAGCACAGATACGCAGTATTTT
CDR3: CASREGGSTDTQYF

V: TRBV7-6
D: NA
size: NA
J: TRBJ2-3
DNA: TGTGCCAGCAGCGTCCCGGGACAAGCGGGAGATACGCAGTATTTT
CDR3: CASSVPGQAGDTQYF

V: TRBV7-2
D: NA
size: few
J: TRBJ2-1
DNA: TGTGCCAGCAGCCAAGGGGGCTCCTACAATGAGCAGTTCTTC
CDR3: CASSQGGSYNEQFF

V: TRBV6-6
D: TRBD1
size: NA
J: TRBJ1-5
DNA: TGTGCCAGCAGCCTCGTACAGGGGAGCAATCAGCCCCAGCATTTT
CDR3: CASSLVQGSNQPQHF

V: TRBV5-4
D: TRBD1
size: NA
J: TRBJ2-1
DNA: TGTGCCAGCAGCTCCCGGGACAGGGACAATGAGCAGTTCTTC
CDR3: CASSSRDRDNEQFF

V: TRBV27
D: NA
size: few
J: TRBJ1-5
DNA: TGTGCCAGCAGGGACAGCCGCAATCAGCCCCAGCATTTT
CDR3: CASRDSRNQPQHF

V: TRBV5-1
D: NA
size: NA
J: TRBJ2-7
DNA: TGCGCCAGCAGCTTGTTTGGTAGCGCCGATGATTACGAGCAGTACTTC
CDR3: CASSLFGSADDYEQYF

V: TRBV6-5
D: NA
size: few
J: TRBJ1-1
DNA: TGTGCCAGCAGTGCCCCCCAGAACACTGAAGCTTTCTTT
CDR3: CASSAPQNTEAFF

V: TRBV2
D: TRBD2
size: NA
J: TRBJ2-1
DNA: TGTGCCAGCCATGAGGGACTAGCGGGAGGGCCGAGGGAGAATGAGCAGTTCTTC
CDR3: CASHEGLAGGPRENEQFF

V: TRBV15
D: TRBD1
size: NA
J: TRBJ2-7
DNA: TGTGCCACCAGTCTAAGACAGGGGCCCGGCTACGAGCAGTACTTC
CDR3: CATSLRQGPGYEQYF

V: TRBV4-2
D: TRBD2
size: once
J: TRBJ2-3
DNA: TGTGCCAGCAGCCAAGATGGACTAGCGGGCACAGATACGCAGTATTTT
CDR3: CASSQDGLAGTDTQYF

V: TRBV7-3
D: NA
size: NA
J: TRBJ2-6
DNA: TGTGCCACCGCCGACAGCTCTGGGGCCAACGTCCTGACTTTC
CDR3: CATADSSGANVLTF

V: TRBV6-1
D: NA
size: NA
J: TRBJ1-3
DNA: TGTGCCAGCAGTGAAGCGCTTCGGGGGGGTGGAAACACCATATATTTT
CDR3: CASSEALRGGGNTIYF

V: TRBV4-2
D: NA
size: NA
J: TRBJ1-5
DNA: TGTGCCAGCAGCCAAGGTGGATACCTCCTTTATAGCAATCAGCCCCAGCATTTT
CDR3: CASSQGGYLLYSNQPQHF

V: TRBV27
D: NA
size: NA
J: TRBJ2-2
DNA: TGTGCCAGCAGACCTCTCACGAACACCGGGGAGCTGTTTTTT
CDR3: CASRPLTNTGELFF

V: TRBV27
D: TRBD1
size: NA
J: TRBJ2-7
DNA: TGTGCCAGCAGTTTACAAGCCTTGCAGGGGGTCCGCTACGAGCAGTACTTC
CDR3: CASSLQALQGVRYEQYF

V: TRBV29-1
D: NA
size: NA
J: TRBJ2-3
DNA: TGCAGCGCAAGGTCCGGAAACACAGATACGCAGTATTTT
CDR3: CSARSGNTDTQYF

V: TRBV5-6
D: NA
size: NA
J: TRBJ1-2
DNA: TGTGCCAGCAGCCGGGGCCCGAACTATGGCTACACCTTC
CDR3: CASSRGPNYGYTF

V: TRBV7-3
D: TRBD2
size: once
J: TRBJ2-1
DNA: TGTGCCAGCAGCTTAGGACTAGACAATGAGCAGTTCTTC
CDR3: CASSLGLDNEQFF

V: TRBV2
D: TRBD2
size: NA
J: TRBJ2-1
DNA: TGTGCCAGGGGGACTAGCGGGAGTATCGATGAGCAGTTCTTC
CDR3: CARGTSGSIDEQFF

V: TRBV6-1
D: NA
size: NA
J: TRBJ2-5
DNA: TGTGCCAGCAGTGACCTAAACAGCTCTCAAGAGACCCAGTACTTC
CDR3: CASSDLNSSQETQYF

V: TRBV9
D: NA
size: NA
J: TRBJ2-5
DNA: TGTGCCAGCAGCCCCCAGTTTTTGGGAGAGACCCAGTACTTC
CDR3: CASSPQFLGETQYF

V: TRBV7-8
D: NA
size: NA
J: TRBJ1-2
DNA: TGTGCCAGCAGCCGATTCGAAGCTAACTATGGCTACACCTTC
CDR3: CASSRFEANYGYTF

V: TRBV6-5
D: NA
size: NA
J: TRBJ1-1
DNA: TGTGCCAGCAGTTACTCGAGAGCACCTAACACTGAAGCTTTCTTT
CDR3: CASSYSRAPNTEAFF

V: TRBV7-9
D: NA
size: NA
J: TRBJ2-2
DNA: TGTGCCAGCAGCTTAATGTACTCAGGAGCGAACACCGGGGAGCTGTTTTTT
CDR3: CASSLMYSGANTGELFF

V: TRBV27
D: NA
size: NA
J: TRBJ1-6
DNA: TGTGCCAGCAGTTCGGTGGGATATAATTCACCCCTCCACTTT
CDR3: CASSSVGYNSPLHF

V: TRBV6-8
D: NA
size: NA
J: TRBJ2-7
DNA: TGTGCCAGCAGTTACTCGTATATGGGGGCCGACTCCTACGAGCAGTACTTC
CDR3: CASSYSYMGADSYEQYF

V: TRBV11-2
D: NA
size: NA
J: TRBJ2-3
DNA: TGTGCCAGCAGCTCAATCGGACTCCCTTTTGATACGCAGTATTTT
CDR3: CASSSIGLPFDTQYF

V: TRBV27
D: NA
size: NA
J: TRBJ2-5
DNA: TGTGCCAGCAGTTTTAGGGCCCGCCGGGAGACCCAGTACTTC
CDR3: CASSFRARRETQYF

V: TRBV7-9
D: TRBD1
size: once
J: TRBJ2-5
DNA: TGTGCCAGCAGCTTAGCACAGGGGGCAACGGAGACCCAGTACTTC
CDR3: CASSLAQGATETQYF

V: TRBV4-3
D: NA
size: NA
J: TRBJ2-3
DNA: TGCGCCAGCAGCCAAGATGCCGGGACCTCAGGGACAGATACGCAGTATTTT
CDR3: CASSQDAGTSGTDTQYF

V: TRBV7-9
D: NA
size: NA
J: TRBJ1-2
DNA: TGTGCCAGCAGCTTAAACGGTGCGGGGATCTATGGCTACACCTTC
CDR3: CASSLNGAGIYGYTF

V: TRBV29-1
D: NA
size: NA
J: TRBJ2-5
DNA: TGCAGCGTTGATGCTTCCACGGGGGCCACTTTCCAAGAGACCCAGTACTTC
CDR3: CSVDASTGATFQETQYF

V: TRBV2
D: NA
size: NA
J: TRBJ1-5
DNA: TGTGCCAGCAGTGAAAGGTGGGAGGTGGGTGCCGTAAAAGCCCAGCATTTT
CDR3: CASSERWEVGAVKAQHF

V: TRBV28
D: NA
size: NA
J: TRBJ1-5
DNA: TGTGCCAGCAGTTTTGTCTCTGATCTAGGCCGCAATCAGCCCCAGCATTTT
CDR3: CASSFVSDLGRNQPQHF

V: TRBV29-1
D: NA
size: NA
J: TRBJ1-5
DNA: TGCAGCGTTCGGCAGGGCGATCAGCCCCAGCATTTT
CDR3: CSVRQGDQPQHF

V: TRBV7-3
D: TRBD2
size: NA
J: TRBJ2-5
DNA: TGTGCCAGCAGCTTTGGGACTAGCGGGAGGCGGGAGACCCAGTACTTC
CDR3: CASSFGTSGRRETQYF

V: TRBV6-5
D: TRBD1
size: NA
J: TRBJ2-7
DNA: TGTGCCAGCACCCGACAGGGGTCCTACGAGCAGTACTTC
CDR3: CASTRQGSYEQYF

V: TRBV11-2
D: NA
size: NA
J: TRBJ2-7
DNA: TGTGCCAGCAGCATCCCGGAGGGGGCCTCGAACTTC
CDR3: CASSIPEGASNF